The 3 T cell receptor beta chains reported below all come from one sample, sequenced in a study of blood T cell repertoires in COVID-19. The protocol was immunoSEQ multiplex PCR, while the TCRdb copy is restricted to in-frame clones and leaves out a portion. This sample has over 150,000 clones, with around 90% found just once. Sequencing used peripheral blood. All receptors come from a man in his fifties or sixties with COVID-19, enrolled during active disease.

This chain connects TRBV19 to TRBJ2-3; 8 positions match TRBD2. The CDR3 is 16 residues long. Per the germline V gene, CDR1 is LNHDA and CDR2 is SQIVND (reference sequence). J gave up 6 bases and V 5 bases, and 13 bases lay outside the gene matches. CDR3 sequence (DNA): TGTGCCAGTAGTGCGGATCGGGGGGGTCCCGCCGATACGCAGTATTTT. This codes for CASSADRGGPADTQYF.

This chain connects TRBV28 to TRBJ2-1, with 14 bases that match TRBD2. Unmatched junction bases numbered 5, after V lost 5 bases and J lost 8 bases. This CDR3 has 15 amino acids. CDR1 is MDHEN and CDR2 is SYDVKM in the germline V gene. The CDR3 sequence is CASSPAGLAGDEQFF. The CDR3 nucleotides are TGTGCCAGCAGTCCAGCGGGACTAGCGGGGGATGAGCAGTTCTTC.

This chain connects TRBV19 to TRBJ1-1; unclear D gene. Looked up from germline, CDR1 is LNHDA and CDR2 is SQIVND (reference sequence). The CDR3 consists of 14 residues. Deletions cut 3 bases from V and 5 bases from J, with 13 bases between. CDR3 sequence reads: CASSMRDRGTEAFF. The CDR3 DNA reads as TGTGCCAGTAGTATGAGGGATCGAGGGACTGAAGCTTTCTTT.